This T cell receptor beta chain was found in a study of T cell responses to AZD1222 COVID-19 vaccine. This clone was found a few times. The CDR3 runs to 15 residues. CDR1 is LNHNV and CDR2 is YYDKDF in the germline V gene (reference sequence). Trimming left V 0 bases short and J 7 bases short, with 13 bases between. The repertoire was sequenced with immunoSEQ multiplex PCR; TCRdb's copy has only in-frame clones and lacks some. Among 150,000 or so clones listed, about 89% were seen once. The V call is TRBV15, the J call TRBJ1-5; possible D gene TRBD1, 5 bases. The sequenced sample was peripheral blood, obtained 28 days after the second AZD1222 dose. The sequence came from an adult who received the AZD1222 COVID-19 vaccine. CDR3 DNA: TGTGCCACCAGCAGAGATTTGGGGGTTGGCCAGCCCCAGCATTTT. This codes for CATSRDLGVGQPQHF.